This T cell receptor beta chain was retrieved from a study of blood T cell repertoires in COVID-19. About the study: Samples taken during acute and convalescent COVID-19 were collected in the United States, Italy and Spain. PBMCs, B-cell-depleted T cells, or T cells provided the cDNA or gDNA that made up the material.

Enrollment of patients from Seattle took place during active infection, with longitudinal follow-up. Turning to this clone: Sequence at one end of the junction differs from germline and may be a read error.

In the source study's methods: The assay estimated nucleated cells by amplifying reference gene primers. Generated by immunoSEQ multiplex PCR, the TCRdb table keeps only in-frame clones and is missing some. V, J and clone size were drawn from that table, and D and trimming were deduced from the DNA. Of 160,000 or so clones listed, around 74% were seen once; the top ten hold more than 7%. CDR1 and CDR2 from the germline V gene are SGHTA and FQGTGA. This CDR3 contains 13 residues. What was sequenced was peripheral blood. The chain recombines TRBV7-3 with TRBJ2-6; 7 nucleotides match TRBD2. This sequence originates from an older woman with COVID-19, enrolled during active disease. CDR3 amino acids: CASSPRGVNVLTF. The CDR3, as DNA: TGTGCCAGCAGCCCACGGGGGGTCAACGTCCTGACTTTC.